Reported below is one TCR beta chain. The sample originates from a study of T cell responses to AZD1222 COVID-19 vaccine. In germline, CDR1 is MDHEN, CDR2 SYDVKM. The V gene end was trimmed by 3 bases and the J gene end by 6 bases; junction bases not matched to a gene: 5. CDR3 length equals 15 residues. Using immunoSEQ multiplex PCR, the repertoire was profiled, and TCRdb retains in-frame clones only, with some absent. The table records approximately 100,000 clones, just under 95% of them present only once. The material was peripheral blood, obtained on day 0 of AZD1222 vaccination. The J gene is TRBJ2-5, the V gene TRBV28; 12 bases match TRBD2. This receptor was obtained from an adult in good health. The CDR3 loop is CASSFGLAGIKTQYF. The DNA for the CDR3 is TGTGCCAGCAGTTTCGGACTAGCGGGGATAAAGACCCAGTACTTC.